Below are 2 T cell receptor beta chains sequenced from a single sample in a study of tissue T cells after allogeneic stem cell transplantation. The method was immunoSEQ multiplex PCR; TCRdb's version includes in-frame clones alone and lacks a portion of them. The sample consists of more than 40,000 clones, around 66% of them appearing once. The sequencing input was sorted cells pooled from one or two spleens. The receptors stem from a pool of C57BL/6 mice in good health.

As regards this clone: Here the gene names and germline are mouse. The CDR3 end lies 1 residue beyond the end of the read and is filled in from the germline J gene. The chain uses TRBV4 and TRBJ1-4; D possibly corresponds to TRBD1 (5 bases). In germline, CDR1 is LGHDT, CDR2 YNNKQL (reference sequence). Trimming pared 4 bases from V and 0 bases from J, leaving 9 bases between. The CDR3 consists of 15 residues. The DNA read from the CDR3 is TGTGCCAGCAGCTGGACACCCTTTTCCAACGAAAGATTATTT. Its protein product is CASSWTPFSNERLF. The entire CDR3 reads CASSWTPFSNERLFF.

As concerns this clone: The genes are named according to mouse. The read comes to an end 1 residue before the CDR3 does, leaving the germline J gene to fill in the end. This rearrangement joins TRBV15 to TRBJ2-7; 10 bases line up with TRBD2. Looked up from germline, CDR1 is SGHND and CDR2 is FRSKSL. V trimming: 1 base; J trimming: 4 bases; junction bases outside the gene matches: 1. The CDR3 sequence is 14 residues long. Incomplete CDR3 DNA: TGTGCCAGCAGTTTAGGGACTGGGGGATATGAACAGTAC. Residues: CASSLGTGGYEQY. The whole CDR3 protein is CASSLGTGGYEQYF.